A selection of T cell receptor beta chains follows, all from one sample in a study of T cells in Graves' hyperthyroidism and ophthalmopathy. In TCRdb, the multiplex PCR reads were re-called with MiXCR into one record per CDR3 protein. The sample has roughly 250,000 distinct CDR3 sequences, roughly 17% seen once; the top ten hold 28%. Sequenced input: blood. Receptors were obtained from a woman between 18 and 30 years old with Graves' ophthalmopathy. Each CDR3 is given with its conserved first and last residue. Each record gives: clone size, D gene, J gene, V gene, CDR3 DNA, CDR3 protein. The D gene is left open where the match is weak. Clone size is not always given. Where it is, it says once, few, many or a class for expanded clones.

>many|NA|TRBJ2-7|TRBV6-1
TGTGCCAGCAGTGAAGCTCCAAGCGGTCGCTCCTACGAGCAGTACTTC
CASSEAPSGRSYEQYF
>many|NA|TRBJ1-1|TRBV7-6
TGTGCCAGCAGCGCAGGGTGGGGGACTGAAGCTTTCTTT
CASSAGWGTEAFF
>many|TRBD1|TRBJ1-5|TRBV28
TGTGCCAGCAGTTTTGGGGGGACAGGGGGAAGTCGGCAGCCCCAGCATTTT
CASSFGGTGGSRQPQHF
>many|TRBD1|TRBJ1-6|TRBV2
TGTGCCAGCGACCGGGACAGGAGTTCACCCCTCCACTTT
CASDRDRSSPLHF
>many|NA|TRBJ2-5|TRBV3-1
TGTGCCAGCAGCCAAGAAAGTAGCAGTCAAGAGACCCAGTACTTC
CASSQESSSQETQYF
>NA|TRBD1|TRBJ1-5|TRBV28
TGTGCCAGCAGTCCGCCGGGACAGGGCTTTTTGAGCAATCAGCCCCAGCATTTT
CASSPPGQGFLSNQPQHF
>many|NA|TRBJ1-1|TRBV6-2/TRBV6-3
TGTGCCAGCAGTTATGCCAGGGTTGCTTTCTTT
CASSYARVAFF
>many|TRBD1|TRBJ1-2|TRBV20-1
TGCAGGCTGGGACAGGGGGCGAGCCCTAACTATGGCTACACCTTC
CRLGQGASPNYGYTF
>many|TRBD2|TRBJ2-2|TRBV11-3
TGTGCCAGCAGCTTAGAAGCGGGGGGTGCCGGGGAGCTGTTTTTT
CASSLEAGGAGELFF
>many|TRBD2|TRBJ2-1|TRBV6-2/TRBV6-3
TGTGCCAGCACCGCGGGGCGGGAGCCCCATGAGCAGTTCTTC
CASTAGREPHEQFF
>NA|NA|TRBJ2-5|TRBV5-1
TGCGCCAGCTCCCGCGGGGTATTCCAAGAGACCCAGTACTTC
CASSRGVFQETQYF
>few|TRBD1|TRBJ2-7|TRBV28
TGTGCCAGCAGTTCTCTCGGGACAGGTTGGGAGCAGTACTTC
CASSSLGTGWEQYF
>many|NA|TRBJ2-7|TRBV7-9
TGTGCCAGCAGCTCAGACAGACTCTCCTACGAGCAGTACTTC
CASSSDRLSYEQYF
>many|NA|TRBJ1-6|TRBV15
TGTGCCACCAGCCCCCAGAAGACAGTCCCAAATTCACCCCTCCACTTT
CATSPQKTVPNSPLHF
>many|NA|TRBJ2-4|TRBV20-1
TGCAGTGCTAGAGATCGGATGAACATTCAGTACTTC
CSARDRMNIQYF